The 7 T cell receptor beta chains given below trace back to one sample, sequenced in a study of blood T cell repertoires in COVID-19. The data were produced by immunoSEQ multiplex PCR, yet TCRdb's version contains in-frame clones alone and is incomplete. The sample gives approximately 100,000 clones, 70% to 90% of which show up once; roughly 3% is in the top ten. Sample: PBMCs or T cells enriched from blood (not recorded which). These receptors all come from a woman in her 50s who had recovered from COVID-19.

The chain links TRBV27 to TRBJ1-5; unclear D gene. Germline CDR1 and CDR2: MNHEY and SMNVEV (reference sequence). Trimming stripped 2 bases from V and 6 bases from J, with 11 bases between. The CDR3 spans 14 residues. Here the CDR3 reads CASSLSWGGQPQHF. The CDR3 nucleotides are TGTGCCAGCAGTTTAAGCTGGGGAGGTCAGCCCCAGCATTTT.

The chain joins TRBV28 to TRBJ1-2, with 9 positions matching TRBD1. This CDR3 is 13 amino acids long. Per the germline V gene, CDR1 is MDHEN and CDR2 is SYDVKM. V lost 11 bases and J lost 4; bases outside the gene matches: 8. This CDR3 reads CACNRGRSYGYTF. The CDR3 DNA sequence: TGTGCCTGCAACAGGGGGCGCAGCTATGGCTACACCTTC.

V usage is TRBV29-1 and J usage is TRBJ2-5; D remains ambiguous. The length of the CDR3 is 12 residues. Germline CDR1 and CDR2: SQVTM and ANQGSEA. With 6 bases removed from V and 4 bases from J, the gap between germline ends came to 12 bases. The CDR3 coding sequence is TGCAGCGTCCGAGTGGTCGGAGAGACCCAGTACTTC. Translating it yields CSVRVVGETQYF. The whole variable domain, filled in from reference TRBV29-1 and TRBJ2-5, reads SAVISQKPSRDICQRGTSLTIQCQVDSQVTMMFWYRQQPGQSLTLIATANQGSEATYESGFVIDKFPISRPNLTFSTLTVSNMSPEDSSIYLCSVRVVGETQYFGPGTRLLVL.

The chain couples TRBV19 to TRBJ2-7; 8 bases agree with TRBD2. Germline V lookup: CDR1 LNHDA, CDR2 SQIVND (reference sequence). CDR3 length: 14 residues. J lost 2 bases, V lost 6 bases, and 6 bases had no gene match. The CDR3 loop is CASRGSGTTYEQYF. The CDR3 DNA is TGTGCCAGTAGAGGTAGCGGGACAACCTACGAGCAGTACTTC.

This rearrangement joins TRBV30 to TRBJ2-5; 11 bases are a match to TRBD1. The CDR3 totals 16 residues. V lost 2 bases and J lost 1; bases outside the gene matches: 6. The germline V gene encodes CDR1 GTSNPN and CDR2 SVGIG (reference sequence). This CDR3 is CAWSFRDRGSQETQYF. For the CDR3, the DNA is TGTGCCTGGAGTTTCCGGGACAGGGGGAGCCAAGAGACCCAGTACTTC.

The chain has TRBV28 and TRBJ2-7; 8 nucleotides line up with TRBD1. This CDR3 is 14 amino acids long. V shed 5 bases and J 0 bases; nucleotides not matched to a gene: 3. Germline lookup yields CDR1 MDHEN and CDR2 SYDVKM. The CDR3 coding sequence is TGTGCCAGCAGTCCCGGGACAGGCTCCTACGAGCAGTACTTC. It specifies CASSPGTGSYEQYF.

This chain links TRBV28 with TRBJ2-5, with 11 bases that match TRBD1. CDR1 is MDHEN and CDR2 is SYDVKM in the germline V gene. Losses at the gene ends were 6 bases for V and 4 bases for J; bases not matched to a gene: 4. The CDR3 spans 14 residues. The DNA of the CDR3 is TGTGCCAGCAGGGGGACAGGGGGTGGAGAGACCCAGTACTTC. This encodes CASRGTGGGETQYF.